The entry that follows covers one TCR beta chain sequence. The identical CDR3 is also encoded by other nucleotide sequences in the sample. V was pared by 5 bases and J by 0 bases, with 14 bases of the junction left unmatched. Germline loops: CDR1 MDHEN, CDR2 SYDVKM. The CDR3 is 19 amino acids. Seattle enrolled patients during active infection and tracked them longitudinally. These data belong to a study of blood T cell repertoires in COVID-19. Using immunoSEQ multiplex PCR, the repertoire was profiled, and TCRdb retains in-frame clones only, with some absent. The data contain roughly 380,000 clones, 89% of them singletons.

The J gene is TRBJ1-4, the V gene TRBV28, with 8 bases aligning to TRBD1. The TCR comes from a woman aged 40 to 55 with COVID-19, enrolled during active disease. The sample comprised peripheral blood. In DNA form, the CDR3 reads TGTGCCAGCAGTCAACGACAGGGGATATTTATTGCAACTAATGAAAAACTGTTTTTT. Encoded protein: CASSQRQGIFIATNEKLFF.